One sample yielded the 23 T cell receptor beta chains listed below, sequenced in a study of Graves' ophthalmopathy and Graves' hyperthyroidism. RNA transcripts served as template for amplifying TCR beta CDR3 sequences. First-round RT-PCR employed HTBI primers, with a second-round multiplex PCR after it. MiXCR was run by TCRdb on the multiplex PCR reads, yielding one entry per CDR3 protein. Counted here are about 740,000 distinct CDR3 sequences, roughly 40% occurring once; the ten biggest clones make up approximately 43%. Sequenced material: peripheral blood. These TCRs come from an adult man with Graves' ophthalmopathy.

The chain links TRBV2 to TRBJ2-5; 9 bases line up with TRBD1. CDR1 is SNHLY and CDR2 is FYNNEI in the germline V gene. This CDR3 is built from 15 residues. V dropped 5 bases and J dropped 3; count of bases not matched to a gene: 7. CDR3 amino acids: CASSSPGQGEETQYF. Here the CDR3 DNA reads TGTGCCAGCAGTTCCCCGGGACAGGGTGAAGAGACCCAGTACTTC.

The chain couples TRBV15 to TRBJ1-5; unclear D gene. Germline V lookup: CDR1 LNHNV, CDR2 YYDKDF (reference sequence). Trimming removed 5 bases from V and 11 bases from J, with 16 bases in between. This CDR3 region has 13 residues. CDR3 DNA sequence: TGTGCCACCAGCTCCTGGACTAGCGAGACCCAGCATTTT. This codes for CATSSWTSETQHF.

DNA for the CDR3: TGTGCCAGCAGCCCTCGAGCAGGGGGGGCTAATGAAAAACTGTTTTTT. Translation gives CASSPRAGGANEKLFF. The J gene is TRBJ1-4, the V gene TRBV11-1, with 7 positions matching TRBD1. The trim removed 5 bases at V and 3 bases at J, leaving 9 bases unmatched. This CDR3 has 16 residues. Per the germline V gene, CDR1 is SGHAT and CDR2 is FQDESV (reference sequence).

This sequence joins TRBV25-1 and TRBJ1-6; unclear D gene. Germline V gene sequence: CDR1 MGHDK, CDR2 SYGVNS. The CDR3 loop spans 14 amino acids. V dropped 6 bases and J dropped 7 bases, with 13 bases sitting between them. CDR3 protein: CASSQSRVNSPLHF. CDR3 coding DNA: TGTGCCAGCAGCCAATCACGGGTGAATTCACCCCTCCACTTT.

Note on this clonotype: Being one base from a much bigger clone, this may be a read error. The CDR3 end shows no conserved phenylalanine or tryptophan, and so a read error is likely. The CDR3 protein is CASSHSGAGELFL. CDR3 bases: TGCGCCAGCAGCCATTCAGGTGCCGGGGAGCTGTTTCTT. The rearrangement joins TRBV7-2 to TRBJ2-2; D is uncertain. The CDR3 extends over 13 amino acids. Germline CDR1 reads SGHTA; CDR2 reads FQGNSA.

This clonotype was seen many times. The genes are TRBV19 and TRBJ1-6; TRBD1 matches 12 bases. Germline V CDR1 and CDR2: LNHDA, SQIVND (reference sequence). With 5 bases clipped from V and 8 bases from J, the junction kept 4 bases outside the gene matches. The CDR3 covers 15 residues. The CDR3 reads CASSGRDRGHSPLHF. The CDR3 bases are TGTGCCAGTAGTGGCCGGGACAGGGGGCATTCACCCCTCCACTTT.

The V and J genes are TRBV20-1 and TRBJ1-4, with D possibly TRBD1 on 5 matching bases. Germline V gives CDR1 DFQATT, CDR2 SNEGSKA (reference sequence). CDR3 length equals 13 residues. Trimming left V 5 bases short and J 3 bases short, with 10 bases between. The CDR3 DNA follows: TGCAGTGCTCCCTCGGGGGCTAATGAAAAACTGTTTTTT. Amino acid sequence: CSAPSGANEKLFF.

The chain couples TRBV5-8 to TRBJ2-5, with TRBD2 matching 8 bases. J gave up 2 bases and V 4 bases, and 7 bases lay outside the gene matches. The CDR3 contains 15 residues. The germline gives CDR1 SGHTS, CDR2 YDEGEE. In DNA, the CDR3 is TGTGCCAGCAGCCGCTTAGCGGGGAATCAAGAGACCCAGTACTTC. Translating it yields CASSRLAGNQETQYF.

This clonotype was detected ten times or more. The chain couples TRBV7-9 to TRBJ1-4; 7 nucleotides agree with TRBD1. The CDR3 covers 14 residues. With 1 base clipped from V and 6 bases from J, the junction kept 2 bases outside the gene matches. Per germline, CDR1 SEHNR and CDR2 FQNEAQ (reference sequence). CDR3 protein: CASSLGQGHEKLFF. The CDR3 region has the DNA TGTGCCAGCAGCTTAGGACAGGGCCATGAAAAACTGTTTTTT.

The rearrangement links TRBV7-9 to TRBJ2-7, with 14 bases that match TRBD2. The CDR3 consists of 16 residues. Germline loops: CDR1 SEHNR, CDR2 FQNEAQ (reference sequence). The V gene end was trimmed by 6 bases and the J gene end by 3 bases; junction bases not matched to a gene: 7. This chain's CDR3 is CASRFGLAGGIYEQYF. The DNA for the CDR3 is TGTGCCAGCAGATTCGGACTAGCGGGAGGTATCTACGAGCAGTACTTC.

In this sample, this clonotype turned up a few times. The chain joins TRBV20-1 to TRBJ1-2; 8 bases match TRBD1. The CDR3 contains 14 residues. The trim removed 4 bases at V and 3 bases at J, leaving 7 bases unmatched. Germline CDR1 DFQATT, CDR2 SNEGSKA (reference sequence). The CDR3 protein is CSAKTDRGDYGYTF. For the CDR3, the DNA is TGCAGTGCTAAGACTGACAGGGGAGACTATGGCTACACCTTC.

J is TRBJ1-1 and V is TRBV10-2, with 7 positions matching TRBD1. V trimming: 0 bases; J trimming: 9 bases; junction bases outside the gene matches: 7. Germline CDR1 WSHSY, CDR2 SAAADI. The length of the CDR3 is 14 residues. The DNA for the CDR3 is TGCGCCAGCAGTGAGTCAGGGGGCGCCGGCCAAGCTTTCTTT. Translation: CASSESGGAGQAFF.

Comments on this clonotype: A much larger clonotype is one base distant, so this may be a read error. The rearrangement uses TRBV29-1 and TRBJ2-7, with a possible D match to TRBD2 (6 bases). This CDR3 has 12 residues. V was shortened by 0 bases and J by 6 bases, with 9 bases between the two germline ends. From germline, CDR1 is SQVTM and CDR2 ANQGSEA. CDR3 region: CSVEDPGGEQYF. As DNA, the CDR3 is TGCAGCGTTGAAGACCCCGGGGGCGAGCAGTACTTC.

A note on this clonotype: Given a much more abundant clone one base away, this may be a read error. The chain uses TRBV7-2 and TRBJ2-2; either TRBD1 or TRBD2 may fit D (5 bases each). Germline lookup yields CDR1 SGHTA and CDR2 FQGNSA. The CDR3 consists of 12 residues. The CDR3 region is CASRRGFGELSF. The CDR3 DNA is TGTGCCAGCAGGAGGGGTTTCGGGGAGCTGTCTTTT.

Only one count was recorded for this clonotype. This may come from a read error, since a much larger clone is one base off. This chain joins TRBV5-1 and TRBJ1-1, with D possibly TRBD1 on 5 matching bases. The CDR3 is made up of 14 amino acids. Germline-derived CDR1 and CDR2 are SGHRS and YFSETQ. The CDR3 spells CASSLGQPNTQAFF. The CDR3 DNA reads TGCGCCAGCAGCTTGGGACAGCCGAACACTCAAGCTTTCTTT.

The gene calls are TRBV20-1 and TRBJ1-4, with D possibly being TRBD1 (6 bases). Germline CDR1 reads DFQATT; CDR2 reads SNEGSKA (reference sequence). The CDR3 is 15 amino acids. V was pared by 0 bases and J by 5 bases, with 13 bases between. CDR3 nucleotide sequence: TGCAGTGCTAGAGATCCGGGGGGCCGAAATGAAAAACTGTTTTTT. It is translated as CSARDPGGRNEKLFF.

This clonotype was observed a few times. CDR3 bases: TGTGCCAGCAGCGGTACGGCAGCAGATACGCAGTATTTT. It specifies CASSGTAADTQYF. The chain recombines TRBV2 with TRBJ2-3, with D unclear. The length of the CDR3 is 13 residues. The V end lost 6 bases, the J end lost 4 bases, and 11 bases lay between the germline ends. CDR1 SNHLY and CDR2 FYNNEI come from the germline V gene.

The gene calls are TRBV2 and TRBJ1-4, with a possible D match to TRBD1 (6 bases). V was cut by 6 bases and J by 7 bases, with 15 bases left in between. Germline V CDR1 and CDR2: SNHLY, FYNNEI. CDR3 size: 14 residues. Here the CDR3 reads CASSHRERSEKLFF. Written as DNA, the CDR3 is TGTGCCAGCAGCCACAGGGAGAGGTCTGAAAAACTGTTTTTT.

With regard to this clonotype: This clone may be a read error of a much larger clone one base away. This CDR3 is missing its conserved last phenylalanine or tryptophan, likely due to a read error. This chain connects TRBV19 to TRBJ2-5; D gene ambiguous. CDR1 is LNHDA, CDR2 SQIVND, per germline (reference sequence). This CDR3 region has 14 residues. The V end was cut by 5 bases, the J end by 4 bases, with 14 bases between. The DNA for the CDR3 is TGTGCCAGTAGTCCCCGTCTGATACCAGAGACCCAGTACGTC. Its translation is CASSPRLIPETQYV.

This clonotype was seen a handful of times. CDR3 sequence (DNA): TGTGCCAGCAGGGTTAGCGGGAACACCGGGGAGCTGTTTTTT. It codes for CASRVSGNTGELFF. The V gene is TRBV24-1, the J gene TRBJ2-2; D may be TRBD2 (6 bases). CDR1 and CDR2 (germline): KGHDR, SFDVKD. Between the trimmed V and J ends, which lost 11 bases and 1 base, there was a span of 13 bases. The CDR3 covers 14 residues.

The chain joins TRBV2 to TRBJ1-3, with D tentatively TRBD1 (6 bases). Germline V gene lookup returns CDR1 SNHLY and CDR2 FYNNEI. This CDR3 has 15 residues. The V end lost 5 bases, the J end lost 7 bases, and 18 bases lay between the germline ends. The CDR3 sequence: CASSLRVGGGNTIYF. DNA for the CDR3: TGTGCCAGCAGTCTCCGCGTCGGGGGCGGGAACACCATATATTTT.

Concerning this clonotype: Germline is not matched at one junction end, which may reflect a read error. V gene TRBV10-3 combines with J gene TRBJ1-1, with D maybe TRBD1 (5 bases). Germline lookup yields CDR1 ENHRY and CDR2 SYGVKD. CDR3 length: 12 residues. The CDR3 nucleotides read TGTGCCAGCAGTGAAGGGACCACTGAAGCTTTCTTT. Its translation is CASSEGTTEAFF.

V is TRBV29-1 and J is TRBJ1-5, with 8 bases that match TRBD1. The CDR3 totals 13 residues. The germline V gene has CDR1 SQVTM and CDR2 ANQGSEA. V gave up 8 bases and J gave up 2 bases; unmatched junction bases: 5. CDR3 in DNA: TGCAGCCTGAGGGGACAGGGCAATCAGCCCCAGCATTTT. This gives the protein CSLRGQGNQPQHF.